Sequencing of this T cell receptor (beta chain) was carried out in a study of CXCR3-negative and CXCR3-positive naive CD8 T cells. Study observations and caveats: After cryopreservation, expression of CXCR3 was partially reduced, and most assays were run with fresh PBMCs. TRB CDR3s were more hydrophobic in CXCR3-positive than in CXCR3-negative naive cells.

A word on this clonotype: Its antigen is not known.

Carrying UMI labels, the TRB cDNA libraries were prepared through 5' RACE. Each CDR3 protein gets one entry in TCRdb, which reprocessed the 5' RACE reads and gives no DNA. The sample totals 90,000 to 150,000 distinct CDR3 sequences. The germline V gene has CDR1 SGHVS and CDR2 FNYEAQ. The CDR3 loop spans 18 amino acids. The sequenced sample was naive CXCR3+ CD8+ T cells from blood. Specified subset: CD45RO-CCR7+CD27+CD95- naive CD8+ T cells expressing CXCR3 (TNR3+). The chain combines TRBV7-6 with TRBJ1-1; TCRdb designates TRBD1, a call that cannot be tested without DNA. The receptor was isolated from a human donor in good health. Some clones in this sample may be carry-over from other donors' samples. CDR3 loop: CASSWGEGTGAVGTEAFF.